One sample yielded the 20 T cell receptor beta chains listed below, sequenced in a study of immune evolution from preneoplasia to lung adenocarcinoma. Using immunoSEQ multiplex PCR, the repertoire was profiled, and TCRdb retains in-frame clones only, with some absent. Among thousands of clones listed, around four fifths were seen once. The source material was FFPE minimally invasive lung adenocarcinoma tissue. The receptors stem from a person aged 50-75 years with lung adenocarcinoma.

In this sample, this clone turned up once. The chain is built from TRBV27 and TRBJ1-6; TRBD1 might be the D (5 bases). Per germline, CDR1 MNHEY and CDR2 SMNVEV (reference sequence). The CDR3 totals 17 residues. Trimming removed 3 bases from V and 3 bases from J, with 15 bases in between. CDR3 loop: CASSLWGGGGYNSPLHF. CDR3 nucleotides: TGTGCCAGCAGTTTGTGGGGGGGTGGGGGCTATAATTCACCCCTCCACTTT.

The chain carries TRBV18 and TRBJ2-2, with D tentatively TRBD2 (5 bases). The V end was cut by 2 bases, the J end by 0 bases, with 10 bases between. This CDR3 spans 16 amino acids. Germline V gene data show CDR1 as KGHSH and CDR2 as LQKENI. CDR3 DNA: TGTGCCAGCTCACCAAGCGGAAACCCGAACACCGGGGAGCTGTTTTTT. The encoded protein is CASSPSGNPNTGELFF.

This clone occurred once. The CDR3 loop reads CASSPGGEANEKLFF. The CDR3 DNA sequence: TGCGCCAGCAGCCCCGGAGGGGAGGCAAATGAAAAACTGTTTTTT. This rearrangement joins TRBV4-1 to TRBJ1-4; tentative D call: TRBD1 (5 bases). Trimming left V 4 bases short and J 5 bases short, with 14 bases between. There are 15 residues in the CDR3. From germline, CDR1 is MGHRA and CDR2 YSYEKL.

CDR3 in amino acids: CASSLDVRGNTIYF. Here the CDR3 DNA reads TGTGCCAGCAGCTTAGACGTTCGGGGAAACACCATATATTTT. The rearrangement joins TRBV11-2 to TRBJ1-3; D gene uncertain. This CDR3 region has 14 residues. In germline, CDR1 is SGHAT, CDR2 FQNNGV. The V end was cut by 0 bases, the J end by 4 bases, with 7 bases between.

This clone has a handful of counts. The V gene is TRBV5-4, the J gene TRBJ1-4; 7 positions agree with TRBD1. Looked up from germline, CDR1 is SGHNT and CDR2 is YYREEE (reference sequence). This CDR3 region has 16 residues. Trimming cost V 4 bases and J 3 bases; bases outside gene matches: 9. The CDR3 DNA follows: TGTGCCAGCAGCCGGGACAGTCATACGGCTAATGAAAAACTGTTTTTT. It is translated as CASSRDSHTANEKLFF.

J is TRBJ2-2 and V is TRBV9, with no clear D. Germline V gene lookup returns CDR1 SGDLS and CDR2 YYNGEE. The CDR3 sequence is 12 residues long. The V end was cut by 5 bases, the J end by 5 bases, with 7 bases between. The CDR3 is CASSRRTGELFF. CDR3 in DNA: TGTGCCAGCAGTCGTCGAACCGGGGAGCTGTTTTTT.

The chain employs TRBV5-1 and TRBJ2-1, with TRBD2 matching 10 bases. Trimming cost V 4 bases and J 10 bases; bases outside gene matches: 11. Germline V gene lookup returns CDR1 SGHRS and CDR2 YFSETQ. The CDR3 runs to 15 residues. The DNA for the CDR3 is TGCGCCAGCAGCACCTATCTAGCGGGAGTTTACGAGCAGTTCTTC. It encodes CASSTYLAGVYEQFF.

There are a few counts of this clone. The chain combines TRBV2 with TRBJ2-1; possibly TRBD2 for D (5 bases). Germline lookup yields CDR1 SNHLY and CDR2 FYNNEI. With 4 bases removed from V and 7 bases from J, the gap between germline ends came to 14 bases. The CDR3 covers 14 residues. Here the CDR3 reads CASSGKLRRNEQFF. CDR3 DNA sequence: TGTGCCAGCAGTGGAAAACTCAGGAGGAATGAGCAGTTCTTC.

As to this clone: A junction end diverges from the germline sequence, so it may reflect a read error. CDR3 in DNA: TGTGCCAGCAGTTTGGGTGGCAGAACCCTCTTC. It codes for CASSLGGRTLF. The genes are TRBV28 and TRBJ2-4; D is undetermined. The CDR3 is made up of 11 amino acids. CDR1 MDHEN and CDR2 SYDVKM come from the germline V gene.

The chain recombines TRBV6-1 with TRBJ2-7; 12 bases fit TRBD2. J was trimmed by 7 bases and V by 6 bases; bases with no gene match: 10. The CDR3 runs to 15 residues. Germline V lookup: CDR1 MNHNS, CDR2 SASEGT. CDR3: CASSVWSSGGGEQYF. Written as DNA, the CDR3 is TGTGCCAGCAGCGTTTGGTCTAGCGGGGGGGGTGAGCAGTACTTC.

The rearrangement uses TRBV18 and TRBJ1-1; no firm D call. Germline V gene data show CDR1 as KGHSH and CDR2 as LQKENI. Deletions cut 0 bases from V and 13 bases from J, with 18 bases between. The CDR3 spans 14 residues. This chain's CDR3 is CASSPPADWATRFF. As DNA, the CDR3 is TGTGCCAGCTCACCACCGGCGGACTGGGCGACGCGTTTCTTT.

In DNA form, the CDR3 reads TGTGCCAGCAGCTCCCCCCAGGGGAGGTTTTCCACAGATACGCAGTATTTT. Encoded protein: CASSSPQGRFSTDTQYF. V usage is TRBV21-1 and J usage is TRBJ2-3. TRBV21-1 has pseudogene status. The CDR3 runs to 17 residues.

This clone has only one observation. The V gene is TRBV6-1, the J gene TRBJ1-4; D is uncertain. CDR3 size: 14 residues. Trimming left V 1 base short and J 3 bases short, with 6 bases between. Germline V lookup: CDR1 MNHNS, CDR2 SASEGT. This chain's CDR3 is CASSEGLSNEKLFF. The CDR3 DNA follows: TGTGCCAGCAGTGAAGGACTGTCTAATGAAAAACTGTTTTTT.

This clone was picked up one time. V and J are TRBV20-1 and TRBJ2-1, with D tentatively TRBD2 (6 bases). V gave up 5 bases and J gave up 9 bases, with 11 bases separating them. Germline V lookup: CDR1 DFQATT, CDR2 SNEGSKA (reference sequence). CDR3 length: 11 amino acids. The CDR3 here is CSALLAVEQFF. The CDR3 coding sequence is TGCAGTGCTTTACTAGCCGTTGAGCAGTTCTTC.

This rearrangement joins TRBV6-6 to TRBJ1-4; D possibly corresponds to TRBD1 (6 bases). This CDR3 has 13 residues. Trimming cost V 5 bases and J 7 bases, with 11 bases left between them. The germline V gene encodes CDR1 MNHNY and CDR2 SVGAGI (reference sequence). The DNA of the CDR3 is TGTGCCAGCAGTAGGACAGTGCGTGAAAAACTGTTTTTT. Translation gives CASSRTVREKLFF.

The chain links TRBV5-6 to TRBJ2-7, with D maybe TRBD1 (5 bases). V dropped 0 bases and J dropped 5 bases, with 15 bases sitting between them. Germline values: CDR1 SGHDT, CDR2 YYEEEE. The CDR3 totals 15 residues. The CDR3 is CASSLAGGRADEQYF. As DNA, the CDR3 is TGTGCCAGCAGCTTGGCCGGCGGCAGGGCCGACGAGCAGTACTTC.

CDR3 bases: TGTGCCAGCAGCCAAGCCGACTTGAACACCGGGGAGCTGTTTTTT. Translation: CASSQADLNTGELFF. This chain links TRBV4-2 with TRBJ2-2; no clear D gene. V was pared by 1 base and J by 1 base, with 7 bases between. Per the germline V gene, CDR1 is LGHNA and CDR2 is YNFKEQ. The CDR3 contains 15 residues.

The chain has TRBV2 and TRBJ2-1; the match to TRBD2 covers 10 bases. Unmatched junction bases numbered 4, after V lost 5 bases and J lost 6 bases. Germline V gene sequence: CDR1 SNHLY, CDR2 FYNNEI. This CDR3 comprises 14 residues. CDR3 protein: CASSQRGGGNEQFF. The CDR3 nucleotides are TGTGCCAGCAGTCAGCGGGGGGGCGGCAATGAGCAGTTCTTC.

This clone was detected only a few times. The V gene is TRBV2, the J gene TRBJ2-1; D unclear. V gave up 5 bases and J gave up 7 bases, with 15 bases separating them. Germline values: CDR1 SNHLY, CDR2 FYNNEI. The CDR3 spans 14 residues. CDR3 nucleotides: TGTGCCAGCAGTCCACTGGAGTCCCGGAATGAGCAGTTCTTC. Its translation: CASSPLESRNEQFF.

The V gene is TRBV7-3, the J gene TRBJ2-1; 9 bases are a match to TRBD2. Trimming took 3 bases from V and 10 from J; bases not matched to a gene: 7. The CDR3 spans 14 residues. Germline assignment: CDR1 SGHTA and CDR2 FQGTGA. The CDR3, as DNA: TGTGCCAGCAGCTTTGGCGGGGGGGCAAGGGAGCAGTTCTTC. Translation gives CASSFGGGAREQFF. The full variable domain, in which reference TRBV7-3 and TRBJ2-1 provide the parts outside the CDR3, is GAGVSQTPSNKVTEKGKYVELRCDPISGHTALYWYRQSLGQGPEFLIYFQGTGAADDSGLPNDRFFAVRPEGSVSTLKIQRTERGDSAVYLCASSFGGGAREQFFGPGTRLTVL.